The 14 T cell receptor beta chains in this list originate from one sample, sequenced in a study of cytomegalovirus exposure and HLA in healthy donors. Vbeta (60) and Jbeta (13) primers were used in the PCR. Sequenced by immunoSEQ multiplex PCR; TCRdb stores in-frame clones only, minus some. The sample contains more than 150,000 clones, over 75% of which appear only once. Sequencing used PBMCs. Every receptor here comes from a girl under three years old in good health and CMV-seronegative.

V gene TRBV5-4 combines with J gene TRBJ2-6; tentative D call: TRBD1 (5 bases). Germline assignment: CDR1 SGHNT and CDR2 YYREEE (reference sequence). The CDR3 runs to 15 residues. Trimming stripped 2 bases from V and 1 base from J, with 7 bases between. CDR3 region: CASSFGASGANVLTF. The CDR3 bases are TGTGCCAGCAGCTTTGGGGCATCTGGGGCCAACGTCCTGACTTTC.

Worth noting for this clone: Distinct nucleotide sequences in the sample also encode this CDR3. The J gene is TRBJ2-5, the V gene TRBV5-1; unclear D gene. The germline V gene has CDR1 SGHRS and CDR2 YFSETQ. Trimming removed 0 bases from V and 5 bases from J, with 8 bases in between. There are 13 residues in the CDR3. The CDR3 bases are TGCGCCAGCAGCTTGGATCGGCGGGAGACCCAGTACTTC. It yields the protein CASSLDRRETQYF.

This sequence joins TRBV6-5 and TRBJ2-6, with D possibly matching TRBD1 (5 bases). Germline CDR1 MNHEY, CDR2 SVGAGI. Trimming shortened V by 5 bases and J by 1 base, and 9 bases separated the two germline ends. CDR3 length equals 15 residues. CDR3 loop: CASSTDSSGANVLTF. CDR3 nucleotides: TGTGCCAGCAGTACTGACAGTTCTGGGGCCAACGTCCTGACTTTC.

The chain combines TRBV7-3 with TRBJ2-3, with 7 nucleotides matching TRBD2. Per germline, CDR1 SGHTA and CDR2 FQGTGA. J lost 0 bases, V lost 4 bases, and 7 bases had no gene match. CDR3 size: 16 residues. DNA of the CDR3: TGTGCCAGCAGCTCCATCGGAGCGGGGAGCACAGATACGCAGTATTTT. It specifies CASSSIGAGSTDTQYF.

The J gene is TRBJ2-7, the V gene TRBV6-1; no reliable D call. This CDR3 is built from 11 residues. Germline V gives CDR1 MNHNS, CDR2 SASEGT. V shed 9 bases and J shed 2 bases, with 8 bases lying between them. In DNA form, the CDR3 reads TGTGCCAGTGCGGCAGCCTACGAGCAGTACTTC. Translation: CASAAAYEQYF.

The sample holds one count of this clone. This sequence joins TRBV6-5 and TRBJ1-6; D gene uncertain. This CDR3 is built from 13 residues. CDR1 and CDR2 (germline): MNHEY, SVGAGI. V lost 8 bases, J lost 7 bases, and 12 bases lay in between. The CDR3 region has the DNA TGTGCCAGCGGCGGGTCGCGGAATTCACCCCTCCACTTT. Amino acids: CASGGSRNSPLHF.

This chain links TRBV7-3 with TRBJ2-2, with 9 bases matching TRBD2. V was clipped by 1 base and J by 8 bases; unmatched bases: 5. The CDR3 loop spans 15 amino acids. CDR1 and CDR2 from the germline V gene are SGHTA and FQGTGA. CDR3 sequence (DNA): TGTGCCAGCAGCTTAATAGCGGGGGAGGCGGGGGAGCTGTTTTTT. Amino acid sequence: CASSLIAGEAGELFF.

The V call is TRBV30, the J call TRBJ1-2, with D maybe TRBD1 (5 bases). Germline CDR1 and CDR2: GTSNPN and SVGIG (reference sequence). The CDR3 is made up of 14 amino acids. Trimming left V 0 bases short and J 7 bases short, with 15 bases between. For the CDR3, the DNA is TGTGCCTGGAGTGTAAGGACCAGGGATCCTGGCTACACCTTC. Translating it yields CAWSVRTRDPGYTF.

The chain links TRBV13 to TRBJ2-2; TRBD1 aligns across 9 bases. The J segment lost 0 bases and the V segment lost 6 bases, leaving 14 bases of the junction unmatched. The CDR3 consists of 19 residues. CDR1 is PRHDT, CDR2 FYEKMQ, per germline (reference sequence). DNA of the CDR3: TGTGCCAGCAGGCGACCCATAAACGGGGACAGGGCGAACACCGGGGAGCTGTTTTTT. It yields the protein CASRRPINGDRANTGELFF.

The chain joins TRBV29-1 to TRBJ1-1; TRBD1 is a possible D gene (5 bases). With 0 bases removed from V and 5 bases from J, the gap between germline ends came to 13 bases. Germline V gene lookup returns CDR1 SQVTM and CDR2 ANQGSEA. The CDR3 loop spans 14 amino acids. The CDR3 DNA reads TGCAGCGTTGAAGATAGGGCAGGGTTGACTGAAGCTTTCTTT. Translated: CSVEDRAGLTEAFF.

This clone has more than one count but fewer than ten. The chain joins TRBV10-3 to TRBJ1-3; maybe TRBD1 (5 bases). The CDR3 consists of 16 residues. Germline CDR1 and CDR2: ENHRY and SYGVKD. Trimming removed 3 bases at V and 0 bases at J, with 12 bases between. The CDR3 DNA follows: TGTGCCATCAGTGACCCCACAGGCTACTCTGGAAACACCATATATTTT. Translating it yields CAISDPTGYSGNTIYF.

The genes are TRBV4-2 and TRBJ2-4; tentative D call: TRBD2 (6 bases). The CDR3 is 15 amino acids. Germline V CDR1 and CDR2: LGHNA, YNFKEQ. V gave up 3 bases and J gave up 1 base, with 10 bases separating them. The CDR3 reads CASSHSGGAKNIQYF. The CDR3 DNA reads TGTGCCAGCAGCCATAGCGGTGGGGCCAAAAACATTCAGTACTTC.

The chain couples TRBV2 to TRBJ1-6; 11 nucleotides agree with TRBD1. After removal of 6 bases from V and 0 bases from J, the junction contained 7 bases not matched to a gene. In germline, CDR1 is SNHLY, CDR2 FYNNEI. The CDR3 has 18 amino acids. CDR3 loop: CASRDGQGAGSYNSPLHF. CDR3 DNA: TGTGCCAGCAGAGACGGACAGGGGGCTGGCTCCTATAATTCACCCCTCCACTTT.

The genes are TRBV19 and TRBJ2-3, with D possibly matching TRBD2 (7 bases). V lost 9 bases, J lost 8 bases, and 15 bases lay in between. Germline V CDR1 and CDR2: LNHDA, SQIVND (reference sequence). The CDR3 covers 12 residues. The DNA for the CDR3 is TGTGCCAGCGGGGGAGGGGGGGGTACGCAGTATTTT. Amino acids: CASGGGGGTQYF.